This T cell receptor beta chain originates from a study of beta chain features in type 1 diabetes. Whole-study findings and limits: Type 1 diabetes patients had moderately but significantly shorter TCRB CDR3s in all four CD4+ subsets. PCR might pick shorter templates more often, in the same way for patients and controls. Resolution of whether HLA type affects TCRB rearrangement was not achieved here.

Reverse transcribing all isolated RNA meant expressed TCRB transcripts were sequenced. The data were produced by immunoSEQ multiplex PCR, yet TCRdb's version contains in-frame clones alone and is incomplete. The table lists some 500,000 clones, about an eighth of them singletons. Comment on this clone: Its antigen remains unknown.

CDR3 length: 17 amino acids. V gave up 4 bases and J gave up 5 bases; unmatched junction bases: 14. Germline lookup yields CDR1 SEHNR and CDR2 FQNEAQ (reference sequence). V is TRBV7-9 and J is TRBJ2-1; 7 nucleotides align to TRBD1. This TCR was recovered from a woman aged 18 to 35 in good health. The specimen sequenced was naive CD4+ T cells from blood. The CDR3, as DNA: TGTGCCAGCAGCTCACCACTTAGACAGGGCCGAGACAATGAGCAGTTCTTC. It encodes CASSSPLRQGRDNEQFF.